The sequence of this T cell receptor beta chain was determined in a study of blood T cell repertoires in COVID-19. Produced via immunoSEQ multiplex PCR; TCRdb's table is partial and in-frame only. The sample lists under 200,000 clones, more than 75% occurring once. Participants were placed into cohorts based on the clinical history they reported. The V gene's germline CDR1 is SGHNT and CDR2 YYREEE (reference sequence). CDR3 length equals 13 residues. Trimming took off 4 bases at V and 3 bases at J, with 11 bases between the two ends. The sequenced sample consisted of PBMCs or T cells enriched from blood (not recorded which). This TCR derives from a man in his forties with acute COVID-19. The chain carries TRBV5-4 and TRBJ2-7; D is perhaps TRBD1 (6 bases). The CDR3 spells CASSGGQRYEQYF. CDR3 nucleotides: TGTGCCAGCAGCGGGGGACAACGCTACGAGCAGTACTTC.